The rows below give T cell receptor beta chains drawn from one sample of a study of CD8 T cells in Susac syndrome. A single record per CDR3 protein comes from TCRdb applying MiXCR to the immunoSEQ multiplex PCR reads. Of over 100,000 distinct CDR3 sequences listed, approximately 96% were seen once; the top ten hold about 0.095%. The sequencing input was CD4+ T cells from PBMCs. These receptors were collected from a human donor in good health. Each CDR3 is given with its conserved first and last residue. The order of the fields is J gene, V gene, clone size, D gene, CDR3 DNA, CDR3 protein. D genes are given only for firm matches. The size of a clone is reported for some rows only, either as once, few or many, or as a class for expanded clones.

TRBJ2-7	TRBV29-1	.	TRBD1	TGCAGCGTCACGAGGACAGGGCGAAATGACTACGAGCAGTACTTC	CSVTRTGRNDYEQYF
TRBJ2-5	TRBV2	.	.	TGTGCCAGCAGTGAAATAGGGGACCCCCAGTACTTC	CASSEIGDPQYF
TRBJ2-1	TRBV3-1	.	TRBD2	TGTGCCAGCAGCCCACGGACTAGCGGGAATGAAGAGCAGTTCTTC	CASSPRTSGNEEQFF
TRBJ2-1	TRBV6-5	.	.	TGTGCCAGCAGGCCAAGGGGGTTCAGGCAGTTCTTC	CASRPRGFRQFF
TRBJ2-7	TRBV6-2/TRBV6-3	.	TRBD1	TGTGCCAGCAGTTACTCTTCTACGGGACAGCCCATCTACGAGCAGTACTTC	CASSYSSTGQPIYEQYF
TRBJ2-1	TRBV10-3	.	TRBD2	TGTGCCATCAGTGAACGCGGGAGGACCCTATACAATGAGCAGTTCTTC	CAISERGRTLYNEQFF
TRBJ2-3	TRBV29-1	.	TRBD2	TGCAGCGTTGTAAGGGCTAGCGGGGTCACAGATACGCAGTATTTT	CSVVRASGVTDTQYF
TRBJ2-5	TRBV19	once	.	TGTGCCAGTAGTAGACTGGTACAAGAGACCCAGTACTTC	CASSRLVQETQYF
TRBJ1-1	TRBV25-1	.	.	TGTGCCAGCAAAGGGATGGGAGACGGCACTGAAGCTTTCTTT	CASKGMGDGTEAFF
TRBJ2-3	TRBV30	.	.	TGTGCCTGGGGGGCCCCCGGCACGCAGTATTTT	CAWGAPGTQYF
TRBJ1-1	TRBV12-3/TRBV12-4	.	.	TGTGCCAGCAGCGCAGGGGTTACTTTCTTT	CASSAGVTFF
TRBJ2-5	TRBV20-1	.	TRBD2	TGCAGTGCTAGGGGGCTAGCGGGGGCCCCCCAAGAGACCCAGTACTTC	CSARGLAGAPQETQYF
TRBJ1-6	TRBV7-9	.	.	TGTGCCAGCAGCCCGACCCCCTTAGGGTCACCCCTCCACTTT	CASSPTPLGSPLHF
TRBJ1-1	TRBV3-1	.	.	TGTGCCAGCAGCCAAGGAGGGGCGCGGGGCACTGAAGCTTTCTTT	CASSQGGARGTEAFF
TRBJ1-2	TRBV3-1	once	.	TGTGCCAGCAGCCAACAGGGTAGCGGCTACACCTTC	CASSQQGSGYTF
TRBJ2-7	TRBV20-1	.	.	TGCAGTGCTAGAGATGGCAGGGACTACGAGCAGTACTTC	CSARDGRDYEQYF
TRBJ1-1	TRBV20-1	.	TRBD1	TGCAGTGCTGTACAGACAGGGCAAAGGAACACTGAAGCTTTCTTT	CSAVQTGQRNTEAFF
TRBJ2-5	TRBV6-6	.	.	TGTGCCAGCAGTTACGATACGGGTCCAACAGGGACCCAGTACTTC	CASSYDTGPTGTQYF
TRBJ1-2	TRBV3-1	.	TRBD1	TGTGCCAGCAGCTTGGACAGGGGGAATGGCTACACCTTC	CASSLDRGNGYTF
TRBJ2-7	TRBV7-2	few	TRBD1	TGTGCCAGCAGTTTAGGGGGCAGGAGTTACGAGCAGTACTTC	CASSLGGRSYEQYF
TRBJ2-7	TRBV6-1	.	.	TGTGCCAGCAGCCTCGGTAGAGGGGAGGCTAAGCAGTACTTC	CASSLGRGEAKQYF
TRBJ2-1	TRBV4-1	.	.	TGCGCCAGCAGCCAAGAAAGGGATACGGACAATGAGCAGTTCTTC	CASSQERDTDNEQFF
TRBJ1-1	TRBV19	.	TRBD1	TGTGCCAGTAGGCGGACAGGGGTCGCTTTCTTT	CASRRTGVAFF
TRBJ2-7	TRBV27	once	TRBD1	TGTGCCAGCAGTTACAATACAGGGGTGGATCTCTACGAGCAGTACTTC	CASSYNTGVDLYEQYF
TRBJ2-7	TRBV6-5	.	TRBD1	TGTGCCAGCAGTTACCAGAGACAGGGATACGAGCAGTACTTC	CASSYQRQGYEQYF
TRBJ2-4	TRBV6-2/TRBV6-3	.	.	TGTGCCAGCAGTTATTCAGGGTTGAACATTCAGTACTTC	CASSYSGLNIQYF
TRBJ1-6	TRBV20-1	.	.	TGCAGTGCTAGGGATATGGGGGGCGCGTATTCACCCCTCCACTTT	CSARDMGGAYSPLHF
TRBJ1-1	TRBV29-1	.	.	TGCAGCGTTGGACAGATGGGGACTGAAGCTTTCTTT	CSVGQMGTEAFF
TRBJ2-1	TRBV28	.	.	TGTGCCAGCAGTTTATCCTACCTAAAATCGGCAAATGAGCAGTTCTTC	CASSLSYLKSANEQFF
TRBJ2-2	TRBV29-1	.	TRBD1	TGCAGCGTTCAATTGGACAGGGGGAACACCGGGGAGCTGTTTTTT	CSVQLDRGNTGELFF
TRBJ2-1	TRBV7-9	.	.	TGTGCCATACAAGGGGTGGGCAATGAGCAGTTCTTC	CAIQGVGNEQFF
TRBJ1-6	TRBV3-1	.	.	TGTGCCAGCAGCCACAGGGGAGGTGCACCCCTCCACTTT	CASSHRGGAPLHF
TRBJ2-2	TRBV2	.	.	TGTGCCAGCAGTGTGGGGAACACCGGGGAGCTGTTTTTT	CASSVGNTGELFF
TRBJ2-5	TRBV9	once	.	TGTGCCAGCAGCCTCCGCACGGGCCAGGGAGAGACCCAGTACTTC	CASSLRTGQGETQYF
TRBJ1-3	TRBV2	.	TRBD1	TGTGCCAGTGCTCCGGGACAGGGAAACACCATATATTTT	CASAPGQGNTIYF
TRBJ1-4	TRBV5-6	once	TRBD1	TGTGCCAGCAGCATGGAGGGACAGGGCTATGAAAAACTGTTTTTT	CASSMEGQGYEKLFF
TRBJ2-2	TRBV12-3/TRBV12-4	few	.	TGTGCCAGCAGTTTACACACCGGGGAGCTGTTTTTT	CASSLHTGELFF
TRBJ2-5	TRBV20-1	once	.	TGCAGTGCTAGAAGGGAAGAGACCCAGTACTTC	CSARREETQYF
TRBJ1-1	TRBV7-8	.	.	TGTGCCAGCAGCCCCCAGGGCACTATGAACACTGAAGCTTTCTTT	CASSPQGTMNTEAFF
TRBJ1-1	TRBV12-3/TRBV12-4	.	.	TGTGCCATCCGAGGACAGTTGAACACTGAAGCTTTCTTT	CAIRGQLNTEAFF
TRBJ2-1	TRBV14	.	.	TGTGCCAGCAGCCAATATAAGCGGGCAGCCTCCTACAATGAGCAGTTCTTC	CASSQYKRAASYNEQFF
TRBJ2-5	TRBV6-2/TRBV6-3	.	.	TGTGCCAGCAGACGGACAGAGGTAGAGACCCAGTACTTC	CASRRTEVETQYF
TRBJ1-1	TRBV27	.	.	TGTGCCAGCAGTTCCTACTTAGCTGAAGCTTTCTTT	CASSSYLAEAFF
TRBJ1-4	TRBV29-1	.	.	TGCAGCGCTGTACGGGCGCTGGGTGAAAAACTGTTTTTT	CSAVRALGEKLFF
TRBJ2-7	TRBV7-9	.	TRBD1	TGTGCCAGCAGCCCCTGGACAGGGGGCTGGGACGAGCAGTACTTC	CASSPWTGGWDEQYF
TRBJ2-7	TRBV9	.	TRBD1	TGTGCCAGCAGCGTAGCTCACGGCAGGGGGAACGACGAGCAGTACTTC	CASSVAHGRGNDEQYF
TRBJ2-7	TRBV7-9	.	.	TGTGCCAGCAGCTTTGATAACGAGCAGTACTTC	CASSFDNEQYF
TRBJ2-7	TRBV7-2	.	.	TGTGCCAGCAAGAGTACAGGGTTGGCGTACGAGCAGTACTTC	CASKSTGLAYEQYF
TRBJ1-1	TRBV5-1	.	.	TGCGCCAGCAGCCCCTACGGCAGATCGAACACTGAAGCTTTCTTT	CASSPYGRSNTEAFF
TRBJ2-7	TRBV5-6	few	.	TGTGCCAGCAGCTTGGCAGGCGAGCAGTACTTC	CASSLAGEQYF
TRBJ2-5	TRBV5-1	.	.	TGCGCCAGCAGCGGGATGGACCCGACGAGGGAGACCCAGTACTTC	CASSGMDPTRETQYF
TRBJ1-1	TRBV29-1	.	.	TGCAGCGTTGAACGGCGACAGCGCCAGAACACTGAAGCTTTCTTT	CSVERRQRQNTEAFF
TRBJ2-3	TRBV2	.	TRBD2	TGTGCCAGCAGTGGCCGGGAGGGGCGCACAGATACGCAGTATTTT	CASSGREGRTDTQYF
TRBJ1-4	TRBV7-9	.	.	TGTGCCAGCACTTTGACCAGTGGGACTAATGAAAAACTGTTTTTT	CASTLTSGTNEKLFF
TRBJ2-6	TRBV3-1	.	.	TGTGCCAGCAGCCAAGTAAGGGGTGGGGCCAACGTCCTGACTTTC	CASSQVRGGANVLTF
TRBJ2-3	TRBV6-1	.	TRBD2	TGTGCCAGCAGGCGGACGGGAGGGCCGAGCACAGATACGCAGTATTTT	CASRRTGGPSTDTQYF
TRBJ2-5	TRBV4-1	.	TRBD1	TGCGCCAGCAGCCAAGAGGCCCGGGGGACAGGCCACCAAGAGACCCAGTACTTC	CASSQEARGTGHQETQYF
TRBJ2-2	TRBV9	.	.	TGTGCCAGCAGCGTAGTTAGCGGAGTGAACACCGGGGAGCTGTTTTTT	CASSVVSGVNTGELFF
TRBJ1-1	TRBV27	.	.	TGTGCCAGCAGCCCAGACAGCAGGAACACTGAAGCTTTCTTT	CASSPDSRNTEAFF